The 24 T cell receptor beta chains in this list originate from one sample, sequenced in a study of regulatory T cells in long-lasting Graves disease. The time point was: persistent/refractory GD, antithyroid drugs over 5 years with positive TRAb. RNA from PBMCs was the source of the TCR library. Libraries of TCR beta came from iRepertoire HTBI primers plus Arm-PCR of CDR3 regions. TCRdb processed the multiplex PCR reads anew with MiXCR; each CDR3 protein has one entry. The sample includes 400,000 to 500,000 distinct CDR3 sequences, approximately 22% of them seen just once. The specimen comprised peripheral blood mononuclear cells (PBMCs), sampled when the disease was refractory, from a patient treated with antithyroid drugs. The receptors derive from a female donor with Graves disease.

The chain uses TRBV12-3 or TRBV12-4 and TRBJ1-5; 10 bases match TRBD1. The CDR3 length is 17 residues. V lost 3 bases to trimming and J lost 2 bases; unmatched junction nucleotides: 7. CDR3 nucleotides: TGTGCCAGCAGTTTGTCCGGGACAGGGGACGGCAATCAGCCCCAGCATTTT. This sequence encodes CASSLSGTGDGNQPQHF.

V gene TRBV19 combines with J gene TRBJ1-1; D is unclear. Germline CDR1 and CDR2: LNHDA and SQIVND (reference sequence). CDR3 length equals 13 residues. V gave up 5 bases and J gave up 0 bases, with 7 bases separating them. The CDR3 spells CASSWSLNTEAFF. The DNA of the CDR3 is TGTGCCAGTAGTTGGAGTTTGAACACTGAAGCTTTCTTT.

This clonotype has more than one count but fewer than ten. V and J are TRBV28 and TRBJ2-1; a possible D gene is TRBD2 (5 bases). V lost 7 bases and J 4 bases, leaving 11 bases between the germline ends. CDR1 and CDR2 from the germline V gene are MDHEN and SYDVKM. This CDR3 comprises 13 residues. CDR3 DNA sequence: TGTGCCAGCAAGGACTCGCTTTACAATGAGCAGTTCTTC. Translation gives CASKDSLYNEQFF.

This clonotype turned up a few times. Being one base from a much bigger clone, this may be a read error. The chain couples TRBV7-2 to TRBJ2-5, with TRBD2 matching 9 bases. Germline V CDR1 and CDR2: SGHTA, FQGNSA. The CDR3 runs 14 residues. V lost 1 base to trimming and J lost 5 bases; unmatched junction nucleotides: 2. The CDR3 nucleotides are TGTGCCAGCAGCTTAGGGGCGGGAGGGGAGACCCAGTACTTC. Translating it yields CASSLGAGGETQYF. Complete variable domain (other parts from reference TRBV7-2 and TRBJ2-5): GAGVSQSPSNKVTEKGKDVELRCDPISGHTALYWYRQSLGQGLEFLIYFQGNSAPDKSGLPSDRFSAERTGGSVSTLTIQRTQQEDSAVYLCASSLGAGGETQYFGPGTRLLVL.

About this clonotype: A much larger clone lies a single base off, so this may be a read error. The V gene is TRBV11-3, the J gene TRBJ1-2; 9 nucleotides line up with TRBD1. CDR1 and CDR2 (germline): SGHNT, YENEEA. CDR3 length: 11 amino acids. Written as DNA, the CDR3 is TGTACCATCGACAGGGGGAACGGCTACACCTTC. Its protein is CTIDRGNGYTF.

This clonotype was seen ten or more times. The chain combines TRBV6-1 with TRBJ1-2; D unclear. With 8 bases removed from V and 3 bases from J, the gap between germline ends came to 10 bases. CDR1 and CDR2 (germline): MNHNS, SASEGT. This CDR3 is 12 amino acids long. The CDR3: CASSGIYYGYTF. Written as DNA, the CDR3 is TGTGCCAGCTCGGGGATATACTATGGCTACACCTTC.

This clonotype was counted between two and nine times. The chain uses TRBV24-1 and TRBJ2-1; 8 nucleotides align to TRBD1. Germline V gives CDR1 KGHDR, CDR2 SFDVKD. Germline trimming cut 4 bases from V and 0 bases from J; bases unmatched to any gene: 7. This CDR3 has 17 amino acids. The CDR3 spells CATSEAGGASSYNEQFF. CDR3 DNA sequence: TGTGCCACCAGTGAGGCAGGGGGCGCGAGCTCCTACAATGAGCAGTTCTTC.

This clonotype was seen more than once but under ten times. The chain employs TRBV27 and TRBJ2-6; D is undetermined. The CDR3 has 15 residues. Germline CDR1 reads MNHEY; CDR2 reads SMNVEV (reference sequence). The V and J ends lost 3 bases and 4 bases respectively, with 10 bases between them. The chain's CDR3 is CASSFVFQGANVLTF. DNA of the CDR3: TGTGCCAGCAGTTTCGTCTTCCAGGGGGCCAACGTCCTGACTTTC.

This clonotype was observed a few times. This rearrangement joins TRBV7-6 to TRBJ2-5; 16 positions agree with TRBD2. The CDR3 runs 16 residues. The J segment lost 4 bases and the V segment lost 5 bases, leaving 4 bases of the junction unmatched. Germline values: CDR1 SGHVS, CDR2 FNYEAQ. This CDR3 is CASSRGLAGGSETQYF. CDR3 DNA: TGTGCCAGCAGCCGGGGACTAGCGGGAGGGTCAGAGACCCAGTACTTC.

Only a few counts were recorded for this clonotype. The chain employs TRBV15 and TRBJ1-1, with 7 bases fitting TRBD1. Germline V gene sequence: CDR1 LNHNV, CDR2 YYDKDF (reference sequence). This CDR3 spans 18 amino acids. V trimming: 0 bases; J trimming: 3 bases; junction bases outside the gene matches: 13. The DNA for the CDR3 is TGTGCCACCAGCAGAGACAAAGGACAGGCCCCGGGGTACACTGAAGCTTTCTTT. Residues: CATSRDKGQAPGYTEAFF.

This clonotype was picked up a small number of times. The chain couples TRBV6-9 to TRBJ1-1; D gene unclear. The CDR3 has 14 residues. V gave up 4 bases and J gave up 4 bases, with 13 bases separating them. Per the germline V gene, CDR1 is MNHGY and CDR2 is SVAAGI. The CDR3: CASSSETLSTEAFF. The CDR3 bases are TGTGCCAGCAGTTCCGAGACACTTAGCACTGAAGCTTTCTTT.

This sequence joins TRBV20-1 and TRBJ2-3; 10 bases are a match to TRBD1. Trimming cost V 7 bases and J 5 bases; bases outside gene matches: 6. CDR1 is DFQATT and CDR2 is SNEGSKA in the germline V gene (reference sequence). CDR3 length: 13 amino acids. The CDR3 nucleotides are TGCAGTGTTGGGGGACAGGGGTTAGATACGCAGTATTTT. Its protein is CSVGGQGLDTQYF.

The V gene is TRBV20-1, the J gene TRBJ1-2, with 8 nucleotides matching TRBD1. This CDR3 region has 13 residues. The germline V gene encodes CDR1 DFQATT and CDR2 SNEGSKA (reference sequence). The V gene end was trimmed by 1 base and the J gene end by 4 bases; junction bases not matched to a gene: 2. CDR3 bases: TGCAGTGCTAGAGGACAGGGGTTCTATGGCTACACCTTC. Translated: CSARGQGFYGYTF.

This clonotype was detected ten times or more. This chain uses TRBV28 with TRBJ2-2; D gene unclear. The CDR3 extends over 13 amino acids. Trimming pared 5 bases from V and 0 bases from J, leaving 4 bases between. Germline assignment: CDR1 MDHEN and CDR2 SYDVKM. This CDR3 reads CASSNTNTGELFF. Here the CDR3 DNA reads TGTGCCAGCAGTAACACGAACACCGGGGAGCTGTTTTTT.

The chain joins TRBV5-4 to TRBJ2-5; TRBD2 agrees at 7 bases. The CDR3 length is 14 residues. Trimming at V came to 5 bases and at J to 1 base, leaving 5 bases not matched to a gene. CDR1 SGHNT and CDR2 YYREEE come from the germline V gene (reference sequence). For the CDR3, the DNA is TGTGCCAGCAGTTTCACGGGGGGCCAAGAGACCCAGTACTTC. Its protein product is CASSFTGGQETQYF.

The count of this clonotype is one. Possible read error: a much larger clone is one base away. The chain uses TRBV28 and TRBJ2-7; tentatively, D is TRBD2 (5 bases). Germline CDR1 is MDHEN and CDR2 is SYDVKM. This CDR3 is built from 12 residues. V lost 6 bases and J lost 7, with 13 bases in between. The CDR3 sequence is CASRYGVGEQYF. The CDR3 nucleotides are TGTGCCAGCAGATACGGGGTGGGGGAGCAGTACTTC.

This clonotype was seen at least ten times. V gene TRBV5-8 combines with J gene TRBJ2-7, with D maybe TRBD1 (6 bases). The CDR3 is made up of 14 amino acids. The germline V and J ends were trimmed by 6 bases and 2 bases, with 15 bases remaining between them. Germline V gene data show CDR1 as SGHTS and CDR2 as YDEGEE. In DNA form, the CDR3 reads TGTGCCAGCACCGTCAGACAGGTGGCCTACGAGCAGTACTTC. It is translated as CASTVRQVAYEQYF.

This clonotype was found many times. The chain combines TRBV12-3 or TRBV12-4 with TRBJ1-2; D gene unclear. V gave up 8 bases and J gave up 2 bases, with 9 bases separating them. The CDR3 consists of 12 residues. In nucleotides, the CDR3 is TGTGCCAGCGCCAAATCGAACTATGGCTACACCTTC. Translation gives CASAKSNYGYTF.

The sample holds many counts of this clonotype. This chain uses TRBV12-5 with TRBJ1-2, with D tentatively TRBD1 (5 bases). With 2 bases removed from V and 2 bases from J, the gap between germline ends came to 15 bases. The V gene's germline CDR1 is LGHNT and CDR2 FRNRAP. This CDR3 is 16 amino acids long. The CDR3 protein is CASGLSAGTINYGYTF. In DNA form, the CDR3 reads TGTGCTAGTGGTTTGTCCGCCGGGACTATAAACTATGGCTACACCTTC. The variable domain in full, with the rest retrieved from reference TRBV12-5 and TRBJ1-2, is DARVTQTPRHKVTEMGQEVTMRCQPILGHNTVFWYRQTMMQGLELLAYFRNRAPLDDSGMPKDRFSAEMPDATLATLKIQPSEPRDSAVYFCASGLSAGTINYGYTFGSGTRLTVV.

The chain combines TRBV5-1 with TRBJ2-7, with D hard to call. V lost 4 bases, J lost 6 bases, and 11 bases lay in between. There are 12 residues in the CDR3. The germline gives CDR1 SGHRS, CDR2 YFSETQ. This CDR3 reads CASSPAPGEQYF. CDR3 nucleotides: TGCGCCAGCAGCCCAGCCCCGGGCGAGCAGTACTTC.

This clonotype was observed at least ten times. The CDR3 DNA sequence: TGTGCCACCAGCAGAGTATCGGACACTGAAGCTTTCTTT. Amino acids: CATSRVSDTEAFF. V gene TRBV15 combines with J gene TRBJ1-1; no clear D gene. There are 13 residues in the CDR3. The V gene lost 1 base and the J gene lost 3 bases, with 6 bases spanning the gap. Germline lookup yields CDR1 LNHNV and CDR2 YYDKDF (reference sequence).

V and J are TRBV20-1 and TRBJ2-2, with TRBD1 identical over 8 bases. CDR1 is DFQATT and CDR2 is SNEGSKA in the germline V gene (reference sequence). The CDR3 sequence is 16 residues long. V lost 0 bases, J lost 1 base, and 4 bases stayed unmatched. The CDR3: CSAREAGTGNTGELFF. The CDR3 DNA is TGCAGTGCTAGAGAGGCCGGGACAGGGAACACCGGGGAGCTGTTTTTT.

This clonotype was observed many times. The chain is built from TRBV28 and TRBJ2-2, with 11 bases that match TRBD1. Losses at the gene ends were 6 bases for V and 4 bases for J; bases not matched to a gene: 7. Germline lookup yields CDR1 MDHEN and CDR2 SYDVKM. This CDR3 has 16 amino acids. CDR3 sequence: CASSRIGTGGTGELFF. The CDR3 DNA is TGTGCCAGCAGCCGAATCGGGACAGGGGGCACCGGGGAGCTGTTTTTT.

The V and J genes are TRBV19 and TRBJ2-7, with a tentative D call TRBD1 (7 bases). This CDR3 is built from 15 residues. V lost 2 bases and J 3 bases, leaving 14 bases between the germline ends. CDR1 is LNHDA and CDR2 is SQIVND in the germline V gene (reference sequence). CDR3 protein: CASSIRGQGGYEQYF. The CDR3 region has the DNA TGTGCCAGTAGTATAAGGGGTCAGGGGGGCTACGAGCAGTACTTC.